This passage covers 26 T cell receptor beta chains from one sample sequenced in a study of technical replicates of blood from a handful of donors. Sequencing used immunoSEQ multiplex PCR; TCRdb keeps in-frame clones, though not all of them. The sample lists under 100,000 clones; just under 95% were seen once. Sequencing was performed on T cells isolated from PBMCs. These receptors came from a human donor in good health.

CDR3 in DNA: TGCAGTGCTAGACAGTCCTCCTACACCTTC. Protein: CSARQSSYTF. This chain links TRBV20-1 with TRBJ1-2, with D unresolved. The CDR3 contains 10 residues. The ends were cut back, 2 bases at V and 10 bases at J, with 8 bases in the middle. CDR1 DFQATT and CDR2 SNEGSKA come from the germline V gene (reference sequence).

The V gene is TRBV5-1, the J gene TRBJ2-1; the match to TRBD2 covers 9 bases. The germline CDR1 and CDR2 sequences are SGHRS and YFSETQ. The trim removed 0 bases at V and 6 bases at J, leaving 4 bases unmatched. The CDR3 extends over 15 amino acids. The DNA of the CDR3 is TGCGCCAGCAGCTTGGGTCTAGCGGGATCCAATGAGCAGTTCTTC. Amino acid sequence: CASSLGLAGSNEQFF. Based on the CDR3 plus reference TRBV5-1 and TRBJ2-1, the full variable domain is KAGVTQTPRYLIKTRGQQVTLSCSPISGHRSVSWYQQTPGQGLQFLFEYFSETQRNKGNFPGRFSGRQFSNSRSEMNVSTLELGDSALYLCASSLGLAGSNEQFFGPGTRLTVL.

The J gene is TRBJ1-2, the V gene TRBV6-1; D uncertain. Germline V gene data show CDR1 as MNHNS and CDR2 as SASEGT. V gave up 6 bases and J gave up 13 bases, with 21 bases separating them. The CDR3 spans 13 residues. This chain's CDR3 is CASSLPSLEGPTF. CDR3 sequence (DNA): TGTGCCAGCAGCCTCCCTTCCCTAGAGGGCCCCACCTTC.

The chain uses TRBV6-5 and TRBJ2-2, with TRBD1 identical over 10 bases. Germline CDR1 is MNHEY and CDR2 is SVGAGI. The CDR3 runs 14 residues. Germline trimming cut 6 bases from V and 9 bases from J; bases unmatched to any gene: 7. This CDR3 is CASRRDRGFWELFF. The CDR3 nucleotides are TGTGCCAGCAGGCGGGACAGGGGTTTTTGGGAGCTGTTTTTT.

The chain couples TRBV4-2 to TRBJ2-1; 8 bases map to TRBD2. Germline assignment: CDR1 LGHNA and CDR2 YNFKEQ. J was trimmed by 4 bases and V by 0 bases; bases with no gene match: 5. The length of the CDR3 is 16 residues. CDR3 loop: CASSQDPGLEYNEQFF. CDR3 DNA sequence: TGTGCCAGCAGCCAAGATCCGGGACTAGAATACAATGAGCAGTTCTTC.

This sequence joins TRBV5-1 and TRBJ2-4, with 8 bases that match TRBD2. Germline V gene data show CDR1 as SGHRS and CDR2 as YFSETQ. This CDR3 has 14 amino acids. V dropped 4 bases and J dropped 8; count of bases not matched to a gene: 8. CDR3 DNA: TGCGCCAGCAGCCAAGGGACTAGTTGGGACATTCAGTACTTC. This codes for CASSQGTSWDIQYF.

V is TRBV19 and J is TRBJ2-2; D is perhaps TRBD2 (6 bases). The CDR3 is 14 amino acids. Trimming cost V 1 base and J 5 bases, with 8 bases left between them. Germline loops: CDR1 LNHDA, CDR2 SQIVND (reference sequence). This CDR3 is CASSIVRETGELFF. CDR3 sequence (DNA): TGTGCCAGTAGTATAGTCCGGGAGACCGGGGAGCTGTTTTTT. The complete variable domain, with remaining parts taken from reference TRBV19 and TRBJ2-2, reads DGGITQSPKYLFRKEGQNVTLSCEQNLNHDAMYWYRQDPGQGLRLIYYSQIVNDFQKGDIAEGYSVSREKKESFPLTVTSAQKNPTAFYLCASSIVRETGELFFGEGSRLTVL.

The V gene is TRBV19, the J gene TRBJ1-2, with 7 bases identical to TRBD1. This CDR3 spans 10 amino acids. The V and J ends lost 10 bases and 11 bases, in that order; junction bases with no gene match: 7. Germline loops: CDR1 LNHDA, CDR2 SQIVND (reference sequence). CDR3 sequence (DNA): TGTGCCACCTCAGGGGGTCCTTACACCTTC. It translates to CATSGGPYTF.

J is TRBJ2-4 and V is TRBV11-2, with 9 bases identical to TRBD1. With 5 bases clipped from V and 6 bases from J, the junction kept 8 bases outside the gene matches. Germline-derived CDR1 and CDR2 are SGHAT and FQNNGV. The CDR3 is 15 amino acids. The CDR3 DNA is TGTGCCAGCAGCACGAATCCGGGACAGGGAAACATTCAGTACTTC. Translated: CASSTNPGQGNIQYF.

The CDR3 spells CASSARGRETQYF. CDR3 bases: TGTGCCAGCAGCGCGAGGGGGAGAGAGACCCAGTACTTC. This chain links TRBV14 with TRBJ2-5; D perhaps matches TRBD1 (6 bases). Trimming removed 5 bases from V and 4 bases from J, with 11 bases in between. The CDR3 length is 13 residues. CDR1 and CDR2 (germline): SGHDN, FVKESK. Using reference TRBV14 and TRBJ2-5 for the parts outside the CDR3, the full variable domain is EAGVTQFPSHSVIEKGQTVTLRCDPISGHDNLYWYRRVMGKEIKFLLHFVKESKQDESGMPNNRFLAERTGGTYSTLKVQPAELEDSGVYFCASSARGRETQYFGPGTRLLVL.

The chain employs TRBV5-5 and TRBJ1-2; D might be TRBD1 (5 bases). CDR1 and CDR2 (germline): SGHKS, YYEKEE (reference sequence). The V end was cut by 0 bases, the J end by 3 bases, with 9 bases between. CDR3 length: 14 amino acids. Written as DNA, the CDR3 is TGTGCCAGCAGCTTGGCACAGGATTACTATGGCTACACCTTC. This gives the protein CASSLAQDYYGYTF.

The CDR3 region is CASSLAGNYEQYF. The CDR3 coding sequence is TGCGCCAGCAGCTTGGCAGGGAACTACGAGCAGTACTTC. This chain connects TRBV5-1 to TRBJ2-7; a possible D gene is TRBD1 (5 bases). Germline V lookup: CDR1 SGHRS, CDR2 YFSETQ. The CDR3 contains 13 residues. The V end lost 0 bases, the J end lost 3 bases, and 7 bases lay between the germline ends.

The chain couples TRBV30 to TRBJ2-2; D remains ambiguous. Trimming removed 2 bases from V and 1 base from J, with 5 bases in between. The CDR3 is made up of 13 amino acids. Germline CDR1 and CDR2: GTSNPN and SVGIG (reference sequence). The CDR3 DNA reads as TGTGCCTGGAGTCGAGAGAACACCGGGGAGCTGTTTTTT. Amino acids: CAWSRENTGELFF.

This clone showed up just once. For the CDR3, the DNA is TGCGCCAGCAGTGGAAAGGGACTAGCGGGAGACGAGCAGTACTTC. It codes for CASSGKGLAGDEQYF. The rearrangement links TRBV10-1 to TRBJ2-7, with 14 bases aligning to TRBD2. Germline values: CDR1 WNHNN, CDR2 SYGVQD (reference sequence). Trimming at V came to 4 bases and at J to 5 bases, leaving 4 bases not matched to a gene. The length of the CDR3 is 15 residues.

The V gene is TRBV20-1, the J gene TRBJ1-2; D might be TRBD1 (5 bases). Per germline, CDR1 DFQATT and CDR2 SNEGSKA (reference sequence). Trimming took 5 bases from V and 2 from J, leaving 6 bases between them. The CDR3 extends over 11 amino acids. CDR3 residues: CSAGQNYGYTF. Written as DNA, the CDR3 is TGCAGTGCTGGACAAAACTATGGCTACACCTTC.

The V and J genes are TRBV18 and TRBJ2-1; a possible D gene is TRBD1 (5 bases). Germline V lookup: CDR1 KGHSH, CDR2 LQKENI. This CDR3 spans 15 amino acids. V was shortened by 5 bases and J by 5 bases, with 16 bases between the two germline ends. CDR3 coding DNA: TGTGCCAGCTCAGGGTCAGGGTACCCTAACAATGAGCAGTTCTTC. It specifies CASSGSGYPNNEQFF. The whole variable domain, filled in from reference TRBV18 and TRBJ2-1, reads NAGVMQNPRHLVRRRGQEARLRCSPMKGHSHVYWYRQLPEEGLKFMVYLQKENIIDESGMPKERFSAEFPKEGPSILRIQQVVRGDSAAYFCASSGSGYPNNEQFFGPGTRLTVL.

This clone was recorded once. The rearrangement uses TRBV27 and TRBJ2-3, with 7 bases aligning to TRBD2. After removal of 3 bases from V and 3 bases from J, the junction contained 15 bases not matched to a gene. Germline V CDR1 and CDR2: MNHEY, SMNVEV (reference sequence). The CDR3 is 18 residues long. DNA for the CDR3: TGTGCCAGCAGTTTTTCCCATCTGCTAGCGGAACAAACAGATACGCAGTATTTT. Protein sequence: CASSFSHLLAEQTDTQYF.

The chain recombines TRBV19 with TRBJ2-2, with a tentative D call TRBD1 (6 bases). This CDR3 comprises 15 residues. Trimming pared 3 bases from V and 2 bases from J, leaving 10 bases between. The germline V gene encodes CDR1 LNHDA and CDR2 SQIVND (reference sequence). For the CDR3, the DNA is TGTGCCAGTAGTATGAGAGGGGGTAACACCGGGGAGCTGTTTTTT. It encodes CASSMRGGNTGELFF.

To note about this clone: Germline is not matched at one junction end, which may reflect a read error. The CDR3 coding sequence is TGTGCCAGCAGAGAAGGGGCTAGCGGGAGCCACGAGCAGTACTTC. Its translation: CASREGASGSHEQYF. The V call is TRBV2, the J call TRBJ2-7, with TRBD2 matching over 10 bases. Germline-derived CDR1 and CDR2 are SNHLY and FYNNEI. The CDR3 covers 15 residues.

This clone has just one count. The chain carries TRBV10-3 and TRBJ1-2; TRBD1 matches at 12 bases. Germline V gene lookup returns CDR1 ENHRY and CDR2 SYGVKD. Trimming at V came to 7 bases and at J to 2 bases, leaving 8 bases not matched to a gene. This CDR3 is built from 16 residues. In DNA form, the CDR3 reads TGTGCCATCAAGCCGGGACAGGGGGCCGTAAACTATGGCTACACCTTC. This encodes CAIKPGQGAVNYGYTF.

This CDR3 reads CASSLAQGLDGYTF. In DNA, the CDR3 is TGCGCCAGCAGCTTGGCCCAGGGGTTGGATGGCTACACCTTC. The rearrangement links TRBV5-1 to TRBJ1-2, with D possibly TRBD1 on 6 matching bases. CDR3 length: 14 residues. CDR1 SGHRS and CDR2 YFSETQ come from the germline V gene. V gave up 0 bases and J gave up 6 bases, with 12 bases separating them.

The V call is TRBV28, the J call TRBJ2-3; 9 nucleotides line up with TRBD2. V lost 5 bases to trimming and J lost 1 base; unmatched junction nucleotides: 4. From germline, CDR1 is MDHEN and CDR2 SYDVKM. The CDR3 covers 15 residues. CDR3 residues: CASSRASGGTDTQYF. The CDR3 coding sequence is TGTGCCAGCAGTAGGGCTAGCGGGGGCACAGATACGCAGTATTTT.

This clone was counted a few times. The chain carries TRBV30 and TRBJ2-2; possible D gene TRBD2, 6 bases. V was trimmed by 0 bases and J by 7 bases, leaving 12 bases between them. Germline assignment: CDR1 GTSNPN and CDR2 SVGIG (reference sequence). The CDR3 sequence is 14 residues long. CDR3 amino acids: CAWSVLGSLGELFF. The DNA for the CDR3 is TGTGCCTGGAGTGTTCTCGGGAGCCTCGGGGAGCTGTTTTTT.

This clone is a singleton in its sample. At one end the junction does not follow the germline gene, possibly because of a read error. The chain carries TRBV27 and TRBJ2-2, with 8 bases aligning to TRBD2. The germline V gene has CDR1 MNHEY and CDR2 SMNVEV (reference sequence). The length of the CDR3 is 17 residues. CDR3 sequence: CASTLAGPDVLTGELFF. In DNA, the CDR3 is TGTGCCAGCACTTTAGCGGGACCGGACGTGTTAACCGGGGAGCTGTTTTTT.

This chain joins TRBV29-1 and TRBJ1-1; 8 bases are shared with TRBD1. This CDR3 is built from 13 residues. Trimming cost V 8 bases and J 0 bases; bases outside gene matches: 5. CDR1 and CDR2 (germline): SQVTM, ANQGSEA. The CDR3 coding sequence is TGCAGCCCCTGGGACAGGTTGAACACTGAAGCTTTCTTT. This gives the protein CSPWDRLNTEAFF.

The rearrangement links TRBV30 to TRBJ2-3; 11 nucleotides match TRBD2. Unmatched junction bases numbered 6, after V lost 4 bases and J lost 3 bases. This CDR3 is 15 amino acids long. Germline CDR1 reads GTSNPN; CDR2 reads SVGIG (reference sequence). The CDR3 region has the DNA TGTGCCTGGACCCTACTAGCGGGGGTAACAGATACGCAGTATTTT. This codes for CAWTLLAGVTDTQYF.